This T cell receptor beta chain was recovered during a study of cytomegalovirus exposure and HLA in healthy donors. V lost 8 bases to trimming and J lost 3 bases, with 10 bases between them. The germline V gene encodes CDR1 LGHNT and CDR2 FRNRAP. This CDR3 region has 12 residues. The PCR was carried out with 60 Vbeta primers and 13 Jbeta primers. Under the authors' procedure: In a later analysis, the count reached some 88 million unique TCR beta chains, with about 11 million shared. Clones were sequenced by immunoSEQ multiplex PCR, and TCRdb holds only the in-frame ones, with some missing. That table is the source of V, J and clone size, and D and trimming were worked out from the DNA. This table has tens of thousands of clones, approximately 80% appearing once. The study's findings and limits: Relative to equally common others, HLA-associated TCR beta chains showed greater clonal expansion in a later analysis. TCR beta chain V- and J-gene trimming was linked, in a later analysis, to a missense variant in DCLRE1C. TRBV6-2, TRBV6-3 and some other V segments were excluded as indistinguishable.

About this clone: Its antigen is undetermined.

The chain combines TRBV12-5 with TRBJ1-1, with D tentatively TRBD1 (5 bases). The material sequenced was PBMCs. This receptor was identified in a woman in her 30s in good health and CMV-seronegative. The CDR3 region has the DNA TGTGCTAGTAGAGCCAGGGACACTGAAGCTTTCTTT. Translated, it gives CASRARDTEAFF.